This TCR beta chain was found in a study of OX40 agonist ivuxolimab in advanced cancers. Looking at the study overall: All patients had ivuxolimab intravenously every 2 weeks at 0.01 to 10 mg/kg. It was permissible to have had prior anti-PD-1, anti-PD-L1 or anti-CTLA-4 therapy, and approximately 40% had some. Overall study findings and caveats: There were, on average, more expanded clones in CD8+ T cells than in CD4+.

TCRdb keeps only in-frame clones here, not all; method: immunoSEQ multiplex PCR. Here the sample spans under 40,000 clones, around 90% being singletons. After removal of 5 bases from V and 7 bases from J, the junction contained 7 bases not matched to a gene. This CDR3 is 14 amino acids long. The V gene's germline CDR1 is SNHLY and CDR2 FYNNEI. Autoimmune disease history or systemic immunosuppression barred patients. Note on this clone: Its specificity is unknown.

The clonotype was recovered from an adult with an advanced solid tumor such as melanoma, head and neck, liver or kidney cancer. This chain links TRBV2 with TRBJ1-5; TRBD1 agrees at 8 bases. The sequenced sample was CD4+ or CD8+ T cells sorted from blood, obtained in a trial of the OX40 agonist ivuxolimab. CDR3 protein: CASSYTGGGQPQHF. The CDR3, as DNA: TGTGCCAGCAGTTATACAGGGGGAGGCCAGCCCCAGCATTTT.